Below, 22 T cell receptor beta chains from the same sample are listed, as sequenced in a study of cytomegalovirus exposure and HLA in healthy donors. PCR primers comprised 60 Vbeta and 13 Jbeta primers. Data came from immunoSEQ multiplex PCR; TCRdb stores just in-frame clones and leaves some out. Of about 190,000 clones in the sample, around four fifths are singletons; the top ten hold approximately 0.74%. The sequencing sample was made of PBMCs. All receptors come from a woman between 18 and 29 years old in good health and CMV-seronegative.

The genes are TRBV29-1 and TRBJ1-1; maybe TRBD1 (6 bases). The CDR3 consists of 16 residues. The V and J ends lost 4 bases and 4 bases respectively, with 22 bases between them. Germline CDR1 and CDR2: SQVTM and ANQGSEA. The CDR3: CSVASGTREGVTEAFF. The CDR3 region has the DNA TGCAGCGTTGCCTCCGGGACAAGAGAAGGGGTCACTGAAGCTTTCTTT.

This clone has a handful of counts. V is TRBV29-1 and J is TRBJ1-1; possible D gene TRBD1, 6 bases. The CDR3 length is 11 residues. V lost 6 bases to trimming and J lost 1 base, with 6 bases between them. Germline assignment: CDR1 SQVTM and CDR2 ANQGSEA. This CDR3 reads CSVGQNTEAFF. CDR3 DNA: TGCAGCGTGGGACAGAACACTGAAGCTTTCTTT.

This chain connects TRBV28 to TRBJ2-1, with 9 positions matching TRBD2. The V gene's germline CDR1 is MDHEN and CDR2 SYDVKM. After removal of 3 bases from V and 3 bases from J, the junction contained 6 bases not matched to a gene. The CDR3 extends over 16 amino acids. CDR3 loop: CASSFSAGGNYNEQFF. As DNA, the CDR3 is TGTGCCAGCAGTTTTTCTGCGGGGGGGAACTACAATGAGCAGTTCTTC.

This clone came up a few times. The J gene is TRBJ1-4, the V gene TRBV2; no definite D call. V was pared by 8 bases and J by 0 bases, with 13 bases between. The CDR3 covers 15 residues. Germline values: CDR1 SNHLY, CDR2 FYNNEI. The CDR3 reads CASAGGDPTNEKLFF. The CDR3 DNA is TGTGCCAGCGCGGGCGGGGATCCAACTAATGAAAAACTGTTTTTT.

The chain is built from TRBV14 and TRBJ2-7; TRBD1 matches 11 bases. Germline CDR1 SGHDN, CDR2 FVKESK. V shed 2 bases, J shed 3 bases, and the junction held 3 bases outside the gene matches. CDR3 size: 15 residues. The CDR3 sequence is CASSQSDRGLYEQYF. The CDR3 bases are TGTGCCAGCAGCCAATCGGACAGGGGGCTCTACGAGCAGTACTTC.

This clone was counted a single time. V is TRBV6-1 and J is TRBJ2-2; 8 bases match TRBD1. Losses at the gene ends were 7 bases for V and 7 bases for J; bases not matched to a gene: 8. This CDR3 spans 14 amino acids. Germline V gene lookup returns CDR1 MNHNS and CDR2 SASEGT. In DNA form, the CDR3 reads TGTGCCAGCATTCAGGGGGCAGCTTTCGGGGAGCTGTTTTTT. It specifies CASIQGAAFGELFF.

A few counts support this clone. V is TRBV6-5 and J is TRBJ2-5; TRBD1 agrees at 9 bases. The germline V gene has CDR1 MNHEY and CDR2 SVGAGI. After removal of 3 bases from V and 5 bases from J, the junction contained 7 bases not matched to a gene. This CDR3 has 15 residues. This CDR3 is CASSYGGQGSETQYF. The CDR3 DNA reads as TGTGCCAGCAGTTATGGGGGACAGGGTAGCGAGACCCAGTACTTC.

The table lists this clone with a count of one. CDR3 in amino acids: CATAQGEYNEQFF. The CDR3 coding sequence is TGTGCCACAGCGCAGGGGGAATACAATGAGCAGTTCTTC. The chain joins TRBV10-3 to TRBJ2-1; 7 positions match TRBD1. V was pared by 10 bases and J by 4 bases, with 7 bases of the junction left unmatched. The CDR3 is made up of 13 amino acids. The germline V gene has CDR1 ENHRY and CDR2 SYGVKD.

The chain joins TRBV7-2 to TRBJ2-2; D uncertain. V gave up 1 base and J gave up 2 bases, with 8 bases separating them. The CDR3 sequence is 15 residues long. Germline-derived CDR1 and CDR2 are SGHTA and FQGNSA. The CDR3 here is CASSLVSSNTGELFF. The CDR3 nucleotides read TGTGCCAGCAGCTTAGTGTCTTCCAACACCGGGGAGCTGTTTTTT. The full variable domain, in which reference TRBV7-2 and TRBJ2-2 provide the parts outside the CDR3, is GAGVSQSPSNKVTEKGKDVELRCDPISGHTALYWYRQSLGQGLEFLIYFQGNSAPDKSGLPSDRFSAERTGGSVSTLTIQRTQQEDSAVYLCASSLVSSNTGELFFGEGSRLTVL.

The V gene is TRBV27, the J gene TRBJ1-1; D unresolved. The CDR3 has 11 amino acids. V lost 6 bases and J 11 bases, leaving 13 bases between the germline ends. CDR1 is MNHEY, CDR2 SMNVEV, per germline (reference sequence). The CDR3 loop is CASSGGNGAFF. The DNA for the CDR3 is TGTGCCAGCAGCGGCGGGAACGGGGCTTTCTTT.

This clone was picked up one time. The chain combines TRBV27 with TRBJ2-3; 14 bases fit TRBD2. The CDR3 contains 17 residues. Germline V gene sequence: CDR1 MNHEY, CDR2 SMNVEV (reference sequence). Trimming at V came to 6 bases and at J to 9 bases, leaving 14 bases not matched to a gene. CDR3 region: CASRDTWTSGRYDTQYF. In DNA form, the CDR3 reads TGTGCCAGCAGGGACACTTGGACTAGCGGGAGGTATGACACGCAGTATTTT.

The CDR3 region has the DNA TGTGCCAGCAGCTCTAACCGGGAGAACACCGGGGAGCTGTTTTTT. This gives the protein CASSSNRENTGELFF. This chain links TRBV11-2 with TRBJ2-2; maybe TRBD2 (5 bases). The CDR3 is 15 residues long. The germline CDR1 and CDR2 sequences are SGHAT and FQNNGV. With 4 bases removed from V and 1 base from J, the gap between germline ends came to 10 bases. Drawing the rest from reference TRBV11-2 and TRBJ2-2, the complete variable domain is EAGVAQSPRYKIIEKRQSVAFWCNPISGHATLYWYQQILGQGPKLLIQFQNNGVVDDSQLPKDRFSAERLKGVDSTLKIQPAKLEDSAVYLCASSSNRENTGELFFGEGSRLTVL.

The J gene is TRBJ2-5, the V gene TRBV27; perhaps TRBD2 as D (5 bases). V was cut by 7 bases and J by 3 bases, with 18 bases left in between. Germline V gene sequence: CDR1 MNHEY, CDR2 SMNVEV (reference sequence). This CDR3 has 15 amino acids. The CDR3 DNA reads as TGTGCCAGCACCACTTTGTCGAGGCGGGAAGAGACCCAGTACTTC. Encoded protein: CASTTLSRREETQYF.

This clone was recorded once. This chain connects TRBV13 to TRBJ1-2; the D gene is possibly TRBD1 (6 bases). The CDR3 contains 13 residues. Germline values: CDR1 PRHDT, CDR2 FYEKMQ (reference sequence). Trimming stripped 3 bases from V and 4 bases from J, with 9 bases between. CDR3 sequence: CASSLQGIYGYTF. The CDR3 DNA follows: TGTGCCAGCAGCTTGCAGGGGATCTATGGCTACACCTTC.

This clone showed up just once. This chain links TRBV11-3 with TRBJ1-3; the D is unclear. Trimming took off 0 bases at V and 4 bases at J, with 4 bases between the two ends. From germline, CDR1 is SGHNT and CDR2 YENEEA. This CDR3 has 13 amino acids. CDR3 protein: CASSLDMGNTIYF. The CDR3, as DNA: TGTGCCAGCAGCTTAGATATGGGAAACACCATATATTTT.

To note about this clone: The junction does not match germline at one end; this may be a read error. The CDR3 region has the DNA TGTGCCAGCAGTTGGACAGGGCAAGGGACCCAGTACTTC. Translation gives CASSWTGQGTQYF. The chain uses TRBV28 and TRBJ2-5; 8 positions match TRBD1. Germline CDR1 MDHEN, CDR2 SYDVKM. The CDR3 totals 13 residues.

The chain carries TRBV5-6 and TRBJ2-7, with 8 bases that match TRBD2. CDR3 length: 14 amino acids. Per the germline V gene, CDR1 is SGHDT and CDR2 is YYEEEE. V was clipped by 6 bases and J by 2 bases; unmatched bases: 7. CDR3 amino acids: CASTSGGTTYEQYF. CDR3 DNA: TGTGCCAGCACCAGCGGGGGAACTACCTACGAGCAGTACTTC.

The rearrangement uses TRBV6-5 and TRBJ2-7, with D uncertain. The CDR3 covers 14 residues. Germline V gives CDR1 MNHEY, CDR2 SVGAGI. V was cut by 6 bases and J by 2 bases, with 14 bases left in between. CDR3 nucleotide sequence: TGTGCCAGCAGGACCATCCTGGGCACCTACGAGCAGTACTTC. Translating gives CASRTILGTYEQYF.

The V gene is TRBV19, the J gene TRBJ2-3, with 7 bases matching TRBD1. CDR1 is LNHDA and CDR2 is SQIVND in the germline V gene (reference sequence). The CDR3 consists of 14 residues. V trimming: 3 bases; J trimming: 1 base; junction bases outside the gene matches: 1. The CDR3 DNA sequence: TGTGCCAGTAGTATTGGACAGGGCACAGATACGCAGTATTTT. Translating gives CASSIGQGTDTQYF.

The V gene is TRBV19, the J gene TRBJ2-1, with D possibly matching TRBD1 (5 bases). Trimming removed 9 bases at V and 3 bases at J, with 9 bases between. Germline CDR1 LNHDA, CDR2 SQIVND (reference sequence). The CDR3 is 12 residues long. The chain's CDR3 is CASARGYNEQFF. DNA for the CDR3: TGTGCCAGCGCAAGGGGCTACAATGAGCAGTTCTTC.

V gene TRBV9 combines with J gene TRBJ2-3, with D maybe TRBD2 (7 bases). Trimming pared 0 bases from V and 0 bases from J, leaving 11 bases between. CDR3 length: 16 residues. Per the germline V gene, CDR1 is SGDLS and CDR2 is YYNGEE. CDR3 DNA sequence: TGTGCCAGCAGCGTAGTCGGGGGGCTGAGCACAGATACGCAGTATTTT. As protein: CASSVVGGLSTDTQYF.

V usage is TRBV5-1 and J usage is TRBJ2-2, with D possibly being TRBD2 (6 bases). V was trimmed by 1 base and J by 4 bases, leaving 23 bases between them. The germline gives CDR1 SGHRS, CDR2 YFSETQ. The CDR3 covers 19 residues. As DNA, the CDR3 is TGCGCCAGCAGCTTGTCTAAAAGCGTCGCGGGATCCCCCACCGGGGAGCTGTTTTTT. This gives the protein CASSLSKSVAGSPTGELFF. The full variable domain, in which reference TRBV5-1 and TRBJ2-2 provide the parts outside the CDR3, is KAGVTQTPRYLIKTRGQQVTLSCSPISGHRSVSWYQQTPGQGLQFLFEYFSETQRNKGNFPGRFSGRQFSNSRSEMNVSTLELGDSALYLCASSLSKSVAGSPTGELFFGEGSRLTVL.